What follows are 11 T cell receptor beta chains derived from one specimen sequenced in a study of blood T cells in healthy people across ages. Combining a sample-barcoded 5' primer with a J-beta primer mix, a second PCR ran for roughly 7 to 12 cycles. TCRdb re-called the 5' RACE reads with MiXCR, one entry per CDR3 protein. Of 600,000 to 800,000 distinct CDR3 sequences listed, approximately 21% are singletons. The sequenced material came from blood. Receptors originate from a man aged 70-80 years in good health.

This clonotype was detected ten times or more. The gene calls are TRBV7-9 and TRBJ2-1, with D possibly being TRBD1 (5 bases). The CDR3 runs 18 residues. Germline loops: CDR1 SEHNR, CDR2 FQNEAQ (reference sequence). V shed 5 bases and J shed 3 bases, with 23 bases lying between them. CDR3 loop: CASSSLRGTGPIYNEQFF. In DNA form, the CDR3 reads TGTGCCAGCAGCAGCTTAAGGGGAACGGGCCCGATCTACAATGAGCAGTTCTTC.

About this clonotype itself: The germline gene is not matched at one end of the junction; a read error may be the cause. The chain couples TRBV20-1 to TRBJ2-4; the D call may be TRBD1 or TRBD2 (5 bases each). The CDR3 contains 13 residues. Per the germline V gene, CDR1 is DFQATT and CDR2 is SNEGSKA (reference sequence). The CDR3, as DNA: TGCAGTGCTAGAGATAACGGGGCGGACATTCAGCACTTC. As protein: CSARDNGADIQHF.

This clonotype appeared a few times. A much larger clone differs from this one at a single base, so this may be a read error. The chain uses TRBV25-1 and TRBJ1-4; unclear D gene. Germline CDR1 is MGHDK and CDR2 is SYGVNS. The CDR3 is made up of 11 amino acids. CDR3 in DNA: TGTGCCAGCAGTCAAAATGAAAAACTGGTTTTT. Encoded protein: CASSQNEKLVF.

The chain has TRBV5-1 and TRBJ2-7, with D perhaps matching TRBD2 (5 bases). The CDR3 totals 13 residues. The V end was cut by 1 base, the J end by 5 bases, with 10 bases between. The germline V gene has CDR1 SGHRS and CDR2 YFSETQ. The CDR3 reads CASSLPSTDEQYF. DNA for the CDR3: TGCGCCAGCAGCTTGCCTAGCACCGACGAGCAGTACTTC.

On this clonotype itself: A much larger clone differs by one base, so this may be a read error. The rearrangement joins TRBV7-9 to TRBJ2-2; D is uncertain. The CDR3 has 13 residues. The V gene lost 1 base and the J gene lost 6 bases, with 6 bases spanning the gap. In germline, CDR1 is SEHNR, CDR2 FQNEAQ (reference sequence). CDR3 sequence reads: CASSLGSPGELFF. DNA for the CDR3: TGTGCCAGCAGCTTAGGAAGCCCCGGGGAGCTGTTTTTT.

Here the CDR3 DNA reads TGCGCCAGCAGTGCCCCTCCGGGACAGGGCGGTGGGGGCAATCAGCCCCAGCATTTT. Its translation: CASSAPPGQGGGGNQPQHF. The genes are TRBV10-2 and TRBJ1-5; 9 positions match TRBD1. V shed 4 bases, J shed 2 bases, and the junction held 15 bases outside the gene matches. The CDR3 is 19 residues long. Germline assignment: CDR1 WSHSY and CDR2 SAAADI.

This sequence joins TRBV15 and TRBJ2-3, with 8 bases aligning to TRBD2. V was clipped by 5 bases and J by 3 bases; unmatched bases: 4. CDR1 and CDR2 from the germline V gene are LNHNV and YYDKDF (reference sequence). The CDR3 consists of 14 residues. DNA of the CDR3: TGTGCCACCAGCCATAGCGGGATGACAGATACGCAGTATTTT. This translates into CATSHSGMTDTQYF.

The table lists this clonotype with a few counts. For the CDR3, the DNA is TGTGCCAGCAGCTTGGACCCGGGACTAGCAGCTTACAATGAGCAGTTCTTC. This codes for CASSLDPGLAAYNEQFF. The chain has TRBV5-4 and TRBJ2-1; 9 bases are shared with TRBD2. The junction had 8 bases not matched to a gene; V was cut back by 0 bases and J by 4 bases. Germline V lookup: CDR1 SGHNT, CDR2 YYREEE (reference sequence). The CDR3 covers 17 residues.

Worth noting for this clonotype: One end of the junction is discordant with germline, which a read error may explain. This chain links TRBV15 with TRBJ2-5, with 14 bases fitting TRBD2. In germline, CDR1 is LNHNV, CDR2 YYDKDF (reference sequence). This CDR3 region has 15 residues. CDR3 sequence: CAARPGLAGEETQYF. CDR3 sequence (DNA): TGTGCCGCCAGACCGGGACTAGCGGGAGAAGAGACCCAGTACTTC.

The chain uses TRBV6-1 and TRBJ2-5, with 9 positions matching TRBD1. The J call may be wrong; the DNA end is better matched by TRBJ2-7. This CDR3 is 14 amino acids long. Germline V lookup: CDR1 MNHNS, CDR2 SASEGT. CDR3 nucleotides: TGTGCCAGCACATCGGGACAGGGTCCCTACGAGCAGTACTTC. Translated: CASTSGQGPYEQYF.

In its sample, this clonotype was seen once. CDR3 in amino acids: CASRGLAGGPRGEQFF. CDR3 bases: TGTGCCAGCAGAGGACTAGCGGGAGGGCCTCGGGGCGAGCAGTTCTTC. The chain couples TRBV12-3 or TRBV12-4 to TRBJ2-5; 15 bases are shared with TRBD2. The J call may be incorrect, as the DNA end agrees better with TRBJ2-1. This CDR3 contains 16 residues.